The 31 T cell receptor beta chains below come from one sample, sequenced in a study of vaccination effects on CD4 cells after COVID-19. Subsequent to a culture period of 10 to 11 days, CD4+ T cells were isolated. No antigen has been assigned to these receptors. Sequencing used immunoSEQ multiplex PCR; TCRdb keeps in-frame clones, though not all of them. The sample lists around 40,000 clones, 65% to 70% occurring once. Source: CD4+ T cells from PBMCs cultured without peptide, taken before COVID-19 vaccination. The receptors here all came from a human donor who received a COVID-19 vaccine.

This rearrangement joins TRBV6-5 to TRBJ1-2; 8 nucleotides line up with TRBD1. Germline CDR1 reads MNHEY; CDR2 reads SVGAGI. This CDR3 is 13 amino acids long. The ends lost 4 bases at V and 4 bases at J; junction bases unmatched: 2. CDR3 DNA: TGTGCCAGCAGTTTCGACAGGGGCTATGGCTACACCTTC. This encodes CASSFDRGYGYTF.

CDR3 protein: CSARPTGGAFF. DNA of the CDR3: TGCAGTGCTAGACCAACAGGGGGGGCTTTCTTT. This sequence joins TRBV20-1 and TRBJ1-1; 8 bases match TRBD1. Trimming cost V 2 bases and J 11 bases; bases outside gene matches: 4. The CDR3 loop spans 11 amino acids. Germline lookup yields CDR1 DFQATT and CDR2 SNEGSKA (reference sequence).

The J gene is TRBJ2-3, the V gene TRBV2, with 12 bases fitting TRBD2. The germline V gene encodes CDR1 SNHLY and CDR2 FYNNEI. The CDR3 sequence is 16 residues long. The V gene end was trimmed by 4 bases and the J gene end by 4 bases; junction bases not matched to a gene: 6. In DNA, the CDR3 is TGTGCCAGCAGTGGACGGGCTAGCGGGGGGGCAGATACGCAGTATTTT. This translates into CASSGRASGGADTQYF.

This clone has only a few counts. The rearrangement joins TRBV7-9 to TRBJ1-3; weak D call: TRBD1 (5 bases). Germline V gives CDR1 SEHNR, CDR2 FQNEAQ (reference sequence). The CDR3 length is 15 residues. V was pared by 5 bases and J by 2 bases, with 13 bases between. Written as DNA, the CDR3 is TGTGCCAGCAGCCCCCCGGGGGTGCCTGGAAACACCATATATTTT. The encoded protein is CASSPPGVPGNTIYF.

The chain's CDR3 is CAISEDRYQPQHF. In DNA form, the CDR3 reads TGTGCCATCAGTGAAGACAGATATCAGCCCCAGCATTTT. The rearrangement uses TRBV10-3 and TRBJ1-5; D perhaps matches TRBD1 (5 bases). CDR3 length: 13 residues. Trimming took off 3 bases at V and 5 bases at J, with 8 bases between the two ends. Germline CDR1 ENHRY, CDR2 SYGVKD.

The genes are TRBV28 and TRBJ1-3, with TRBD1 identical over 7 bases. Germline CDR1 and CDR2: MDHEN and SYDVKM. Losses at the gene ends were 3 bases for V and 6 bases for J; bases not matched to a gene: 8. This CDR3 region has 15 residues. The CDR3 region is CASSFPRQGPNTIYF. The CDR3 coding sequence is TGTGCCAGCAGTTTCCCACGACAGGGACCAAACACCATATATTTT.

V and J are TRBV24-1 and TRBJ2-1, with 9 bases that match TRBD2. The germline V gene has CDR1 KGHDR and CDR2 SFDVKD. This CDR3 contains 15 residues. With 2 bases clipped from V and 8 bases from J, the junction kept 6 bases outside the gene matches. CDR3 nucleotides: TGTGCCACCAGTGATTGGCGGGGGGGGGAGTATGAGCAGTTCTTC. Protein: CATSDWRGGEYEQFF.

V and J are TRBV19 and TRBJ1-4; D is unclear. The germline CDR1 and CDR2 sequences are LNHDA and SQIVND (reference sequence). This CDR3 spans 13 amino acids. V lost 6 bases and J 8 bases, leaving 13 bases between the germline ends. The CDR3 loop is CASSSSRREKLFF. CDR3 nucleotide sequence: TGTGCCAGTAGCTCTTCCCGCCGGGAAAAACTGTTTTTT.

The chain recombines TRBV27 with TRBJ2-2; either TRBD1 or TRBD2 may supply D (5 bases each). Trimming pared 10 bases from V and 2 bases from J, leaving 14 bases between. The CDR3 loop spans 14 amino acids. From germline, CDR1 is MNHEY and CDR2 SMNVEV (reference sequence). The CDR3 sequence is CATRGPLNTGELFF. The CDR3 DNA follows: TGTGCCACTCGGGGCCCCCTAAACACCGGGGAGCTGTTTTTT.

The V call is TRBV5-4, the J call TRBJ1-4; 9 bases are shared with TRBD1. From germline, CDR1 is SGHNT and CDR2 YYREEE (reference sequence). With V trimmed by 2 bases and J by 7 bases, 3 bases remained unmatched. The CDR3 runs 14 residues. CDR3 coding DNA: TGTGCCAGCAGCTTACAGGGGGCGGCTGAAAAACTGTTTTTT. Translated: CASSLQGAAEKLFF.

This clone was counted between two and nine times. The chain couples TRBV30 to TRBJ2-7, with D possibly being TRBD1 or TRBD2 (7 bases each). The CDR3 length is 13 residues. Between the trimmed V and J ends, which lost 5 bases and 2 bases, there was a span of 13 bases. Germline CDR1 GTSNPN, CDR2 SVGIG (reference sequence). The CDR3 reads CAWAGRGPYEQYF. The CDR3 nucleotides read TGTGCCTGGGCGGGGAGGGGGCCCTACGAGCAGTACTTC.

This CDR3 reads CASGLGAGGTEAFF. In DNA form, the CDR3 reads TGTGCTAGTGGTTTGGGGGCCGGGGGCACTGAAGCTTTCTTT. The chain has TRBV12-5 and TRBJ1-1; the D gene is possibly TRBD1 (5 bases). This CDR3 comprises 14 residues. V was clipped by 1 base and J by 4 bases, with 10 bases between them. Germline CDR1 and CDR2: LGHNT and FRNRAP. The full variable domain, completed using reference TRBV12-5 and TRBJ1-1, is DARVTQTPRHKVTEMGQEVTMRCQPILGHNTVFWYRQTMMQGLELLAYFRNRAPLDDSGMPKDRFSAEMPDATLATLKIQPSEPRDSAVYFCASGLGAGGTEAFFGQGTRLTVV.

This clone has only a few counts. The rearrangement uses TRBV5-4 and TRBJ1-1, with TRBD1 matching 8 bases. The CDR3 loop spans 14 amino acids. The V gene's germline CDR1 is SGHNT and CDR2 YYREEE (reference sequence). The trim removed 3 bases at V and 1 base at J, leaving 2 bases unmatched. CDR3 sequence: CASSSGGENTEAFF. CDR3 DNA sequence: TGTGCCAGCAGCTCAGGGGGCGAGAACACTGAAGCTTTCTTT.

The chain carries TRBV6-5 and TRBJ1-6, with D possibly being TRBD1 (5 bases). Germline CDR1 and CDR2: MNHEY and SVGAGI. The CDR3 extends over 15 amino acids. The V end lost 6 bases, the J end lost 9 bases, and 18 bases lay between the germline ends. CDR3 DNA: TGTGCCAGCAGCTACGGGGCAGACGTGAGTTCACCCCTCCACTTT. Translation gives CASSYGADVSSPLHF.

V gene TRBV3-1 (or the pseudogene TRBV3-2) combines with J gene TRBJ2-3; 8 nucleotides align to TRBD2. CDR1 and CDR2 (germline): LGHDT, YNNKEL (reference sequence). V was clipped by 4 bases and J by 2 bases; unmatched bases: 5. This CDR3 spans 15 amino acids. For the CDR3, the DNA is TGTGCCAGCAGCCGGGTAGCGGGACACACAGATACGCAGTATTTT. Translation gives CASSRVAGHTDTQYF.

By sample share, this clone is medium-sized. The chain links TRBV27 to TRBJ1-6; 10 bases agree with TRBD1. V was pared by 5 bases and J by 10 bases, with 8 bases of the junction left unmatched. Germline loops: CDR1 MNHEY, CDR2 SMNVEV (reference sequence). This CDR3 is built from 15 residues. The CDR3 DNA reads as TGTGCCAGCAGTCCTCTGGGGACAGGGGTCTCACCCCTCCACTTT. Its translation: CASSPLGTGVSPLHF.

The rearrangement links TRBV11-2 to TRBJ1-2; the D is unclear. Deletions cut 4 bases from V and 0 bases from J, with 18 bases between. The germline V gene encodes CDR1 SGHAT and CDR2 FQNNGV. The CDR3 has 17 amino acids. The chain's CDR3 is CASSSFATALSNYGYTF. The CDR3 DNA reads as TGTGCCAGCAGCTCCTTTGCGACCGCCCTCTCTAACTATGGCTACACCTTC.

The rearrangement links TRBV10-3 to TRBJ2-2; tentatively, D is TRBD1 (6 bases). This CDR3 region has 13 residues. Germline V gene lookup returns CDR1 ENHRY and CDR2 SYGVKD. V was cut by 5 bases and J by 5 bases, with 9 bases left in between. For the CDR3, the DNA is TGTGCCATCAGTCCCGGACAGACCGGGGAGCTGTTTTTT. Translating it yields CAISPGQTGELFF.

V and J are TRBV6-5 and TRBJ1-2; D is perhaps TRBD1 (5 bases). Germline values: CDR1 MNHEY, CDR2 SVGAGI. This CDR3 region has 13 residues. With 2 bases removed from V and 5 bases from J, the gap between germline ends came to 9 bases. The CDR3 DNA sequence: TGTGCCAGCAGTTACGACAGCCAGTATGGCTACACCTTC. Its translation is CASSYDSQYGYTF.

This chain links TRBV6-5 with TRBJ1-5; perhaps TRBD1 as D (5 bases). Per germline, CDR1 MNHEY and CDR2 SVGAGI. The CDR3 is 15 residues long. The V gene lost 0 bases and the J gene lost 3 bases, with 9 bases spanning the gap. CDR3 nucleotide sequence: TGTGCCAGCAGTTACTCGGGGCAGTTCAATCAGCCCCAGCATTTT. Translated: CASSYSGQFNQPQHF.

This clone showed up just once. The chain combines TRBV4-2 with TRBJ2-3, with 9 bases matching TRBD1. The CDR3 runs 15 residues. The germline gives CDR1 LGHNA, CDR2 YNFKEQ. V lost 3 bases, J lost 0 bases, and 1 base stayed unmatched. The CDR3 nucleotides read TGTGCCAGCAGCCAGGGGACAGGGAGCACAGATACGCAGTATTTT. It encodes CASSQGTGSTDTQYF.

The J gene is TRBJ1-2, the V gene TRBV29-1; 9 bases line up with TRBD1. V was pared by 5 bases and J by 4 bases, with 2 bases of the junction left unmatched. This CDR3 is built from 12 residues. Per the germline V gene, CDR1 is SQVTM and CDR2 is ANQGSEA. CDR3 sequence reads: CSVSDRGYGYTF. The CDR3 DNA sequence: TGCAGCGTTTCGGACAGGGGCTATGGCTACACCTTC.

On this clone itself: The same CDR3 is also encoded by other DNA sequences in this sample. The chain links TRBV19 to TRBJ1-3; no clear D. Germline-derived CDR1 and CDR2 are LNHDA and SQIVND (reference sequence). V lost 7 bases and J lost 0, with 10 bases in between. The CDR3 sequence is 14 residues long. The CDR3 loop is CASTRRSSGNTIYF. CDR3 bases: TGTGCCAGTACCCGCAGGAGCTCTGGAAACACCATATATTTT.

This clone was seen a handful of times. This chain's CDR3 is CASSGRSIQYF. CDR3 in DNA: TGTGCCAGCAGCGGCCGGAGCATTCAGTACTTC. The chain recombines TRBV3-1 (or the pseudogene TRBV3-2) with TRBJ2-4; D not resolved. V shed 5 bases and J shed 9 bases, with 8 bases lying between them. This CDR3 has 11 residues. The germline V gene encodes CDR1 LGHDT and CDR2 YNNKEL (reference sequence).

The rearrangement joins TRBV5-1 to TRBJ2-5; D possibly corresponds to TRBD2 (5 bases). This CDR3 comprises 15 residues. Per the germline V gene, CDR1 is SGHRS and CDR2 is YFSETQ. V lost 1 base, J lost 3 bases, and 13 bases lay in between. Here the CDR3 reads CASSLRGQGEETQYF. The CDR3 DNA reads TGCGCCAGCAGCTTGCGCGGGCAAGGTGAAGAGACCCAGTACTTC.

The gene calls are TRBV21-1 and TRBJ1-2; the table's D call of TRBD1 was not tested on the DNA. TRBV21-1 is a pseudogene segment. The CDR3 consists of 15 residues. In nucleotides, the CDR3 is TGTGCCAGCAGCCCCCAGGACAGGGGGCCCTATGGCTACACCTTC. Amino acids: CASSPQDRGPYGYTF.

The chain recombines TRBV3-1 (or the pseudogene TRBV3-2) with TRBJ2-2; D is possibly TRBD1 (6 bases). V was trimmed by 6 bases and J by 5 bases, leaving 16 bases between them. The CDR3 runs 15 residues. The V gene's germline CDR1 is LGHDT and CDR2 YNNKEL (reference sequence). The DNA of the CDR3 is TGTGCCAGCAGACCAGACAGGTTAACTACCGGGGAGCTGTTTTTT. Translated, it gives CASRPDRLTTGELFF.

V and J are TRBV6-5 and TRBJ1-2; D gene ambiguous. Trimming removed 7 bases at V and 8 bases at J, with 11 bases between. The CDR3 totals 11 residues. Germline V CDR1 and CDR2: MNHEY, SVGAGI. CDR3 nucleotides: TGTGCCAGCACGAGGGCTGAAGGCTACACCTTC. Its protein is CASTRAEGYTF.

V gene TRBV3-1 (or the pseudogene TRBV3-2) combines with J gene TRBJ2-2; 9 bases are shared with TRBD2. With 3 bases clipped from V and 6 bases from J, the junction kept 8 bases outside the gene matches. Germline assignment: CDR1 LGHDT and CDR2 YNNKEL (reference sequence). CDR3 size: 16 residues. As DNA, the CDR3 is TGTGCCAGCAGCCACTTGGCGGGGGGGCCCGCCGGGGAGCTGTTTTTT. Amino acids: CASSHLAGGPAGELFF.

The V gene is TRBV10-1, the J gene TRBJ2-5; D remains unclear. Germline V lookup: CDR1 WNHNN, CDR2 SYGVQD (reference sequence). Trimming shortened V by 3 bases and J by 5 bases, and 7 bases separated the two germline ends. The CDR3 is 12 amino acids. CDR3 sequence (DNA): TGCGCCAGCAGTGATGATAGTGAGACCCAGTACTTC. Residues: CASSDDSETQYF.

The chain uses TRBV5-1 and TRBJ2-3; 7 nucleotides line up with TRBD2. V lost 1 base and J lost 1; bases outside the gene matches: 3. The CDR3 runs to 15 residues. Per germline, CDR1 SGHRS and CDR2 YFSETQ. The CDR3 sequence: CASSLTGGGTDTQYF. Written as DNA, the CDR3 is TGCGCCAGCAGCTTGACGGGGGGAGGCACAGATACGCAGTATTTT.